This record looks at one TCR beta chain sequence and its context. As yet, its antigen is unknown. The sample originates from a study of shared clonotypes between healthy human individuals. General study results and limits: The study generally estimated greater richness for naive than memory subsets. The study found roughly 5.3% of naive CD4 clonotypes shared across a few donors.

Trimming cost V 5 bases and J 3 bases, with 20 bases left between them. This CDR3 comprises 17 residues. Germline V gene lookup returns CDR1 SEHNR and CDR2 FQNEAQ (reference sequence). Nashville, Tennessee was home to all donors, each a Caucasian adult. Negatively enriched CD4+ T cells were divided by CD45RA into naive and memory. Sequencing used immunoSEQ multiplex PCR; TCRdb keeps in-frame clones, though not all of them. The repertoire holds fewer than 1.8 million clones, with 98% as singletons. Sequencing was carried out using naive CD4+ T cells sorted from blood. The subset is: CD45RA+ positively selected. This TCR came from a young man in good health. The chain carries TRBV7-9 and TRBJ2-1; D might be TRBD1 or TRBD2, each matching 5 bases. The CDR3 DNA sequence: TGTGCCAGCAGCGGGACCCGGAGGACACCCCTCTACAATGAGCAGTTCTTC. This sequence encodes CASSGTRRTPLYNEQFF.